Described below is a single T cell receptor beta chain sequence and its context. The CDR3 covers 16 residues. Germline lookup yields CDR1 LGHNA and CDR2 YNFKEQ. V was clipped by 0 bases and J by 4 bases, with 12 bases between them. This record comes from a study of T-cell memory formation after mild COVID-19. Using its own MiXCR run on the 5' RACE reads, TCRdb lists one record per CDR3 protein. The table lists 200,000 to 250,000 distinct CDR3 sequences, just over 9.5% of them singletons. The specimen sequenced was PBMCs or a T cell subset sorted from them (not recorded which). The chain is built from TRBV4-2 and TRBJ2-2, with D unclear. This clonotype was sampled from a man between 18 and 35 years old who had mild COVID-19 (a few samples of this study predate the infection). Cell type and time point are not known. This CDR3 is CASSQDRTWSTGELFF. Written as DNA, the CDR3 is TGTGCCAGCAGCCAAGACCGAACTTGGTCCACCGGGGAGCTGTTTTTT.